This TCR beta chain comes out of a study of blood T cells in healthy people across ages. Whole-study context: Roughly one uniquely barcoded beta molecule per two T cells was captured.

Caucasian, healthy and from Russia, the donors were aged between roughly 6 and 95. Per sample, a minimum of 6.5 million PBMCs were isolated. This CDR3 contains 14 residues. Germline CDR1 ENHRY, CDR2 SYGVKD. V was clipped by 1 base and J by 6 bases, with 9 bases between them. Primed by a sample-barcoded 5' primer and a J-beta primer mix, a second PCR proceeded for about 6 to 11 cycles. One entry per CDR3 protein results from TCRdb running MiXCR on the 5' RACE reads. The data hold about 1,600,000 distinct CDR3 sequences, with 42% observed a single time. The sequenced material came from blood. The rearrangement uses TRBV10-3 and TRBJ1-4; TRBD1 is a possible D gene (5 bases). The source of this sequence is a woman younger than 35 in good health. The CDR3 loop is CAISEFRDDEKLFF. As DNA, the CDR3 is TGTGCCATCAGTGAGTTCAGGGACGATGAAAAACTGTTTTTT.